This T cell receptor (beta chain) was sequenced during a study of OX40 agonist ivuxolimab in advanced cancers. Exclusion applied to patients with autoimmune disease history or systemic immunosuppression. Details on this clone: What it binds is not known.

Study results and caveats: Nonresponders, in some cases, also had low normalized T-cell clonal expansion. Low clonal expansion, among the lowest seen, marked partial responders at 0.1-3.0 mg/kg.

From germline, CDR1 is LNHDA and CDR2 SQIVND (reference sequence). Trimming cost V 3 bases and J 4 bases; bases outside gene matches: 5. CDR3 length: 14 amino acids. Assay: immunoSEQ multiplex PCR; the TCRdb copy retains only in-frame clones and omits some. The sample lists 65,000 to 95,000 clones, roughly 94% occurring once. This TCR derives from an adult with an advanced solid tumor such as melanoma, head and neck, liver or kidney cancer. The chain recombines TRBV19 with TRBJ1-2, with 7 positions matching TRBD1. The source material was CD4+ or CD8+ T cells sorted from blood, sampled in a trial of the OX40 agonist ivuxolimab. The chain's CDR3 is CASSIPGTVYGYTF. The CDR3 nucleotides read TGTGCCAGTAGTATCCCCGGGACAGTCTATGGCTACACCTTC.